The following is a T cell receptor beta chain sequence with its context. Antigen: not known. Preparation of the TCRbeta library was carried out with unique molecular identifiers. TCRdb called the PCR reads again in MiXCR, with one record for every CDR3 protein. The sample has 100,000 to 120,000 distinct CDR3 sequences; 5% to 8% are singletons. With 1 base removed from V and 0 bases from J, the gap between germline ends came to 15 bases. Germline lookup yields CDR1 MGHRA and CDR2 YSYEKL. The CDR3 runs to 17 residues. The sample is drawn from a study of T-cell reconstitution after alpha-beta-depleted transplantation in children. Study-wide results and caveats: Reported findings indicate that, about two months after transplant, alpha-beta T cells came from several hundred expanded clones, which were derived from non-depleted graft cells. The origin of high day-60 TCRbeta diversity in some patients lay in surviving recipient T cells and thymic progenitors. T-cell numbers and diversity, one year after transplant, stemmed largely from T cells that were newly produced.

The TCR originated in a male patient aged 2 to 9 who had a stem cell transplant for acute lymphoblastic leukemia, so the T cells may come from the graft donor. The genes are TRBV4-1 and TRBJ1-1; D not resolved. Source: PBMCs, mostly from graft donor cells, taken 360 days after TCRalphabeta/CD19-depleted stem cell transplant. CDR3 region: CASSQGGVGFLNTEAFF. CDR3 sequence (DNA): TGCGCCAGCAGCCAAGGAGGAGTGGGTTTTCTGAACACTGAAGCTTTCTTT.